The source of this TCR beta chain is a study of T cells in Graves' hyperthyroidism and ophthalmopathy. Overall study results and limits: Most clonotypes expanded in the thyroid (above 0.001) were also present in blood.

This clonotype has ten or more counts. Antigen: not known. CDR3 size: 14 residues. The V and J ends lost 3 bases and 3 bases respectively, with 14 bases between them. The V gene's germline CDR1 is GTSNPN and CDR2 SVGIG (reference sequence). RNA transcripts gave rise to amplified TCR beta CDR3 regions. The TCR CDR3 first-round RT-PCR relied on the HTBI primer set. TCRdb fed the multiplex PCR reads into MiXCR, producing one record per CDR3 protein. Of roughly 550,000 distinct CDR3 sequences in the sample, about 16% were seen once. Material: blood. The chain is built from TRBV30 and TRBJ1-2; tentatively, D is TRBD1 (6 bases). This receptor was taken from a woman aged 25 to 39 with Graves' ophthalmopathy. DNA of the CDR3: TGTGCCTGGAGAACGGCAGGGGCCTACTATGGCTACACCTTC. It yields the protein CAWRTAGAYYGYTF.